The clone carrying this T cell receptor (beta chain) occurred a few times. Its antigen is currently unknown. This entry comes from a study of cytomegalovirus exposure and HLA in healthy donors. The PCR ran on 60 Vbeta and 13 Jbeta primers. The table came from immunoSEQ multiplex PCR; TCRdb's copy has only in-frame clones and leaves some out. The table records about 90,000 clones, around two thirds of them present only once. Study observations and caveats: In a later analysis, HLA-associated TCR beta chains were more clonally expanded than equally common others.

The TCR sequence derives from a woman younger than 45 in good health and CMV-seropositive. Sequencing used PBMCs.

The CDR3 spells CASSLPWTGAGELFF. The DNA for the CDR3 is TGTGCCAGCAGCTTACCTTGGACAGGGGCCGGGGAGCTGTTTTTT. The V call is TRBV11-3, the J call TRBJ2-2; 9 bases are a match to TRBD1. V shed 2 bases and J 6 bases; nucleotides not matched to a gene: 4. The CDR3 covers 15 residues. Germline values: CDR1 SGHNT, CDR2 YENEEA.